The 20 T cell receptor beta chains below all came from one sample that was sequenced in a study of response to subunit inactivated influenza vaccine. From the RT-PCR reads, TCRdb called clonotypes with MiXCR, one entry per CDR3 protein. The sample contains 400,000 to 650,000 distinct CDR3 sequences, less than 7.5% of which appear only once. The sequenced sample was PBMCs from blood, obtained around 25 months after vaccination. All receptors derive from a man between 50 and 75 years old who received an inactivated influenza vaccine.

This clonotype was observed at least ten times. The chain joins TRBV5-1 to TRBJ2-5; TRBD1 agrees at 7 bases. Germline loops: CDR1 SGHRS, CDR2 YFSETQ. V dropped 7 bases and J dropped 5; count of bases not matched to a gene: 20. The CDR3 runs to 17 residues. CDR3 loop: CASRRLQDRRIGETQYF. In nucleotides, the CDR3 is TGCGCCAGCCGGCGGCTTCAGGACAGGAGAATTGGGGAGACCCAGTACTTC.

The chain carries TRBV12-3 or TRBV12-4 and TRBJ2-5; D is undetermined. The CDR3 runs 11 residues. Trimming took off 5 bases at V and 5 bases at J, with 6 bases between the two ends. CDR3 residues: CASSATETQYF. CDR3 bases: TGTGCCAGCAGTGCCACGGAGACCCAGTACTTC.

The rearrangement uses TRBV10-3 and TRBJ2-3; perhaps TRBD2 as D (5 bases). Germline CDR1 reads ENHRY; CDR2 reads SYGVKD. The length of the CDR3 is 12 residues. The V and J ends lost 4 bases and 6 bases respectively, with 8 bases between them. The CDR3 sequence is CAISVRGDTQYF. DNA of the CDR3: TGTGCCATCAGTGTCCGAGGGGATACGCAGTATTTT.

This clonotype occurred a few times. The J gene is TRBJ1-6, the V gene TRBV6-2 or TRBV6-3; 9 bases are shared with TRBD1. With 7 bases clipped from V and 9 bases from J, the junction kept 7 bases outside the gene matches. The CDR3 runs to 14 residues. Germline V gene sequence: CDR1 MNHEY, CDR2 SVGEGT. The CDR3: CASNRPGQGSPLHF. The CDR3 DNA reads as TGTGCCAGCAATCGACCGGGACAGGGTTCACCCCTCCACTTT.

In this sample, this clonotype turned up a few times. The chain is built from TRBV5-6 and TRBJ1-5; 7 bases line up with TRBD1. There are 18 residues in the CDR3. After removal of 4 bases from V and 6 bases from J, the junction contained 19 bases not matched to a gene. The germline gives CDR1 SGHDT, CDR2 YYEEEE. The CDR3 DNA reads TGTGCCAGCAGCGCGCTGGGGACAGCAGCCTTGGGGGGTCAGCCCCAGCATTTT. This gives the protein CASSALGTAALGGQPQHF.

V gene TRBV24-1 combines with J gene TRBJ1-5; D unresolved. The V gene's germline CDR1 is KGHDR and CDR2 SFDVKD. This CDR3 comprises 13 residues. Trimming removed 1 base from V and 9 bases from J, with 9 bases in between. CDR3 sequence reads: CATSDFGKGPQHF. Here the CDR3 DNA reads TGTGCCACCAGTGATTTTGGGAAGGGGCCCCAGCATTTT.

V gene TRBV20-1 combines with J gene TRBJ2-2; 7 bases agree with TRBD2. J was trimmed by 0 bases and V by 1 base; bases with no gene match: 5. CDR3 length equals 16 residues. Germline assignment: CDR1 DFQATT and CDR2 SNEGSKA (reference sequence). The CDR3 protein is CSARGRAGSNTGELFF. The CDR3 bases are TGCAGTGCTAGAGGTCGAGCGGGGTCGAACACCGGGGAGCTGTTTTTT.

The sample holds a few counts of this clonotype. This rearrangement joins TRBV20-1 to TRBJ2-7, with 8 bases fitting TRBD2. Germline V gene data show CDR1 as DFQATT and CDR2 as SNEGSKA (reference sequence). There are 11 residues in the CDR3. The trim removed 2 bases at V and 7 bases at J, leaving 1 base unmatched. The CDR3, as DNA: TGCAGTGCTAGATTAGCGGGGGAGCAGTACTTC. Protein product: CSARLAGEQYF.

V and J are TRBV20-1 and TRBJ2-2; 7 nucleotides line up with TRBD2. In germline, CDR1 is DFQATT, CDR2 SNEGSKA (reference sequence). V dropped 1 base and J dropped 0; count of bases not matched to a gene: 5. The CDR3 has 16 residues. The chain's CDR3 is CSARGSLAANTGELFF. CDR3 DNA sequence: TGCAGTGCTAGAGGATCCCTAGCGGCGAACACCGGGGAGCTGTTTTTT.

The chain recombines TRBV29-1 with TRBJ1-2, with 7 positions matching TRBD1. This CDR3 spans 12 amino acids. CDR1 SQVTM and CDR2 ANQGSEA come from the germline V gene. V shed 7 bases, J shed 5 bases, and the junction held 7 bases outside the gene matches. CDR3: CSGTGSSYGYTF. The CDR3 bases are TGCAGCGGGACAGGATCTTCATATGGCTACACCTTC. The full variable domain, completed using reference TRBV29-1 and TRBJ1-2, is SAVISQKPSRDICQRGTSLTIQCQVDSQVTMMFWYRQQPGQSLTLIATANQGSEATYESGFVIDKFPISRPNLTFSTLTVSNMSPEDSSIYLCSGTGSSYGYTFGSGTRLTVV.

This chain's CDR3 is CASMGGPYNEQFF. The DNA of the CDR3 is TGTGCCAGCATGGGGGGTCCCTACAATGAGCAGTTCTTC. V is TRBV12-3 or TRBV12-4 and J is TRBJ2-1; possible D gene TRBD2, 6 bases. The CDR3 is 13 amino acids. V lost 7 bases and J lost 2, with 9 bases in between.

The chain uses TRBV28 and TRBJ2-7; TRBD2 matches at 11 bases. The CDR3 has 18 residues. Germline CDR1 and CDR2: MDHEN and SYDVKM. Trimming removed 3 bases from V and 0 bases from J; junction bases left unmatched: 10. The CDR3 is CASSFMGLAEVSSYEQYF. CDR3 bases: TGTGCCAGCAGTTTCATGGGACTAGCGGAAGTGAGCTCCTACGAGCAGTACTTC.

This clonotype was observed at least ten times. The genes are TRBV4-3 and TRBJ2-1; 12 bases align to TRBD2. The CDR3 has 20 amino acids. Germline CDR1 and CDR2: LGHNA and YSLEER. The V segment lost 0 bases and the J segment 4 bases; nucleotides outside the gene matches: 13. CDR3 DNA: TGCGCCAGCAGCCAAGATATATTGCTAGCGGGGGGGCCGGGTTACAATGAGCAGTTCTTC. Translation: CASSQDILLAGGPGYNEQFF.

This clonotype has a handful of counts. The rearrangement uses TRBV20-1 and TRBJ1-2; D perhaps matches TRBD1 (6 bases). V lost 0 bases, J lost 6 bases, and 20 bases lay in between. The CDR3 is 16 amino acids. Germline V lookup: CDR1 DFQATT, CDR2 SNEGSKA (reference sequence). This chain's CDR3 is CSAREPLGQKDDGYTF. DNA of the CDR3: TGCAGTGCTAGAGAACCCCTCGGACAGAAGGACGATGGCTACACCTTC.

This clonotype was picked up many times. This sequence joins TRBV5-1 and TRBJ2-1; D gene ambiguous. This CDR3 has 11 residues. Per germline, CDR1 SGHRS and CDR2 YFSETQ. V dropped 5 bases and J dropped 7 bases, with 7 bases sitting between them. The CDR3 here is CASRTSNEQFF. The CDR3 coding sequence is TGCGCCAGCAGGACGAGTAATGAGCAGTTCTTC.

This clonotype has only a few counts. V is TRBV10-3 and J is TRBJ2-2; 10 bases align to TRBD2. V lost 0 bases to trimming and J lost 1 base; unmatched junction nucleotides: 2. CDR1 is ENHRY, CDR2 SYGVKD, per germline. This CDR3 contains 17 residues. This CDR3 reads CAISESLAGENTGELFF. The CDR3 nucleotides are TGTGCCATCAGTGAGTCTCTAGCGGGAGAGAACACCGGGGAGCTGTTTTTT.

This clonotype was detected ten times or more. The rearrangement joins TRBV4-3 to TRBJ2-6, with 12 bases lining up with TRBD2. CDR1 and CDR2 from the germline V gene are LGHNA and YSLEER. The CDR3 has 19 residues. The V and J ends lost 1 base and 0 bases, in that order; junction bases with no gene match: 4. The CDR3 DNA is TGCGCCAGCAGCCAAGCTACGACTAGCGGGAGCTCTGGGGCCAACGTCCTGACTTTC. This translates into CASSQATTSGSSGANVLTF.

Concerning this clonotype: This may be a read error: a much more frequent sequence differs by one nucleotide. The chain uses TRBV12-3 or TRBV12-4 and TRBJ1-5; 7 positions match TRBD1. The CDR3 contains 14 residues. This CDR3 is CASSWGTDDQPRHF. In DNA, the CDR3 is TGTGCCAGCAGTTGGGGGACAGATGACCAGCCCCGGCATTTT.

The chain combines TRBV7-3 with TRBJ2-1; tentative D call: TRBD2 (5 bases). V was clipped by 4 bases and J by 8 bases, with 18 bases between them. CDR1 and CDR2 from the germline V gene are SGHTA and FQGTGA. The CDR3 has 15 residues. CDR3 in amino acids: CASSSLLGPNYEQFF. Here the CDR3 DNA reads TGTGCCAGCAGCTCTCTACTAGGGCCTAATTATGAGCAGTTCTTC.

J is TRBJ1-2 and V is TRBV12-3 or TRBV12-4; no definite D call. The CDR3 spans 11 residues. Trimming left V 3 bases short and J 7 bases short, with 6 bases between. CDR3 in DNA: TGTGCCAGCAGTTTGGCGGTTGGCTACACCTTC. Residues: CASSLAVGYTF.